This is a list of T cell receptor beta chains from one sample in a study of blood T cell repertoires in COVID-19. The protocol was immunoSEQ multiplex PCR, while the TCRdb copy is restricted to in-frame clones and leaves out a portion. Of about 120,000 clones in the sample, under 80% were seen once. The source material was peripheral blood. These receptor sequences come from a man aged 50-59 years with acute or convalescent COVID-19. CDR3s include the opening cysteine and the closing phenylalanine or tryptophan. The D gene is left open where the match is weak. Not every row has a clone size; where given, it reads once, few, many or a size class.

TRBJ2-4	NA	TRBV7-8	TRBD2	CASSLDSGRNIQYF	TGTGCCAGCAGCTTAGACAGCGGGAGAAACATTCAGTACTTC
TRBJ1-2	medium-sized	TRBV6-2/TRBV6-3	NA	CASSTDQGRRGYTF	TGTGCCAGCAGTACTGACCAGGGGCGAAGGGGCTACACCTTC
TRBJ2-7	few	TRBV7-8	TRBD2	CASSLSGLAGDEQYF	TGTGCCAGCAGCTTATCGGGACTAGCGGGGGACGAGCAGTACTTC
TRBJ2-1	NA	TRBV30	NA	CAWSAGVLLYNEQFF	TGTGCCTGGAGTGCGGGGGTTTTACTATACAATGAGCAGTTCTTC
TRBJ2-1	NA	TRBV28	TRBD2	CASSLRRRREGGSYNEQFF	TGTGCCAGCAGTTTACGCCGGAGGCGGGAGGGGGGGTCCTACAATGAGCAGTTCTTC
TRBJ2-2	NA	TRBV29-1	NA	CSVDEGGTGELFF	TGCAGCGTTGACGAAGGGGGCACCGGGGAGCTGTTTTTT
TRBJ1-1	NA	TRBV5-1	NA	CASSDSGVVTEAFF	TGCGCCAGCAGCGATTCAGGGGTGGTCACTGAAGCTTTCTTT
TRBJ1-6	NA	TRBV19	TRBD1	CASSTRTGEAYNSPLHF	TGTGCCAGTAGTACCCGGACAGGGGAAGCCTATAATTCACCCCTCCACTTT
TRBJ1-1	few	TRBV9	NA	CASSSEGYGRVNTEAFF	TGTGCCAGCAGCTCGGAAGGGTATGGCAGGGTGAACACTGAAGCTTTCTTT
TRBJ2-1	NA	TRBV27	NA	CASRKDPSNTYNEQFF	TGTGCCAGCAGGAAGGACCCTAGCAACACCTACAATGAGCAGTTCTTC
TRBJ1-5	NA	TRBV5-1	NA	CASSLVRDYRQPQHF	TGCGCCAGCAGCTTGGTCCGGGATTATAGGCAGCCCCAGCATTTT
TRBJ1-2	once	TRBV28	TRBD1	CASSLWGTGYGYTF	TGTGCCAGCAGTTTATGGGGGACAGGATATGGCTACACCTTC
TRBJ2-3	NA	TRBV5-1	TRBD2	CASSLSSGESKDTQYF	TGCGCCAGCAGCTTGTCTAGCGGGGAGTCAAAAGATACGCAGTATTTT
TRBJ2-5	NA	TRBV2	TRBD2	CASSGTSGDQETQYF	TGTGCCAGCAGTGGGACTAGCGGGGACCAAGAGACCCAGTACTTC
TRBJ2-5	NA	TRBV6-5	TRBD1	CASSYYLGQGLETQYF	TGTGCCAGCAGTTACTATCTGGGACAGGGGCTGGAGACCCAGTACTTC
TRBJ1-5	NA	TRBV7-9	TRBD1	CASSLGTGGNQPQHF	TGTGCCAGCAGCTTAGGGACAGGTGGCAATCAGCCCCAGCATTTT
TRBJ2-1	NA	TRBV4-1	NA	CASSQERTLYNEQFF	TGCGCCAGCAGCCAAGAAAGGACTCTATACAATGAGCAGTTCTTC
TRBJ2-1	once	TRBV7-9	TRBD2	CASRASDRGLADRAFF	TGTGCCAGCAGGGCATCGGATAGGGGACTAGCGGACCGGGCGTTCTTC
TRBJ1-2	NA	TRBV19	NA	CASSIGGSGYTF	TGTGCCAGTAGTATCGGAGGGAGCGGCTACACCTTC
TRBJ2-1	NA	TRBV12-5	NA	CASGSPPIGVSHNEQFF	TGTGCTAGTGGTTCCCCCCCGATCGGGGTATCCCACAATGAGCAGTTCTTC
TRBJ1-4	NA	TRBV3-1/TRBV3-2	NA	CASSHLRGRTNEKLFF	TGTGCCAGCAGCCACCTAAGGGGGAGAACTAATGAAAAACTGTTTTTT
TRBJ2-3	NA	TRBV19	NA	CASGGPQYF	TGTGCCAGCGGGGGGCCGCAGTATTTT
TRBJ2-1	NA	TRBV11-2	TRBD1	CASSGTRGHAEQFF	TGTGCCAGCAGCGGAACTAGGGGGCACGCTGAGCAGTTCTTC
TRBJ1-5	NA	TRBV28	NA	CASSFEGTDQPQHF	TGTGCCAGCAGTTTCGAGGGTACGGATCAGCCCCAGCATTTT
TRBJ2-1	few	TRBV10-1	NA	CASSEDQTRDEQFF	TGCGCCAGCAGTGAGGACCAAACTAGGGATGAGCAGTTCTTC
TRBJ2-4	once	TRBV4-1	TRBD1	CASSQGWTGGTKNIQYF	TGCGCCAGCAGCCAAGGATGGACAGGGGGAACCAAAAACATTCAGTACTTC
TRBJ2-7	NA	TRBV27	NA	CASSLSRTLEQYF	TGTGCCAGCAGTTTATCTAGGACACTCGAGCAGTACTTC
TRBJ2-5	NA	TRBV5-4	NA	CASSLEGVETQYF	TGTGCCAGCAGCTTAGAGGGGGTAGAGACCCAGTACTTC
TRBJ2-7	NA	TRBV15	NA	CATSRDEQYF	TGTGCCACCAGCCGGGACGAGCAGTACTTC
TRBJ2-1	NA	TRBV13	TRBD1	CASSSYRGRDNEQFF	TGTGCCAGCAGCTCCTACAGGGGCCGAGACAATGAGCAGTTCTTC
TRBJ2-7	NA	TRBV24-1	NA	CATGDGYEQYF	TGTGCCACAGGGGATGGATACGAGCAGTACTTC
TRBJ1-2	NA	TRBV12-3/TRBV12-4	NA	CASSFSRVGYTF	TGTGCCAGCAGTTTTTCCAGGGTTGGCTACACCTTC